This T cell receptor beta chain was found in a study of CD8+CD57+ T cells in acquired aplastic anemia. Study-wide context: Mean yield of DNA from sorted CD4+ and CD8+ cells was 2.5 to 4 ug.

CDR3 and TCR beta VDJ profiling relied on genomic DNA as the template. Each CDR3 protein is one row after TCRdb ran MiXCR on the reads. The sample includes about 160,000 distinct CDR3 sequences, around 45% of them seen just once. Germline loops: CDR1 LGHNT, CDR2 FRNRAP. CDR3 length equals 14 residues. The V gene is TRBV12-5, the J gene TRBJ2-7; 10 nucleotides align to TRBD2. The better agreement between TRBJ2-1 and the DNA end casts doubt on the J call. The sample consisted of sorted CD4+, CD8+, or CD8+CD57+ T cells (not recorded which) from PBMCs. The clonotype was recovered from a human donor in good health. CDR3 sequence reads: CASTSGTSYNEQFF. The CDR3 DNA follows: TGTGCTAGTACTAGCGGGACCTCCTACAATGAGCAGTTCTTC.